The 18 T cell receptor beta chains reported below all come from one sample, sequenced in a study of beta chain features in type 1 diabetes. cDNA synthesis used the whole RNA isolate, giving expressed TCRB sequences. This table comes from immunoSEQ multiplex PCR, and its TCRdb copy is limited to in-frame clones, with some not included. The sample includes hundreds of thousands of clones, 15% to 17% seen only once; the top ten take about 0.097%. The specimen sequenced was naive CD4+ T cells from blood. The receptors here all came from a man younger than 35 in good health.

V gene TRBV5-4 combines with J gene TRBJ1-1; D might be TRBD1 (5 bases). CDR1 and CDR2 from the germline V gene are SGHNT and YYREEE (reference sequence). Deletions cut 0 bases from V and 4 bases from J, with 19 bases between. This CDR3 has 17 amino acids. The CDR3 sequence is CASSLAANRSPGTEAFF. In nucleotides, the CDR3 is TGTGCCAGCAGCTTGGCCGCAAACAGGTCCCCCGGCACTGAAGCTTTCTTT. The entire variable domain, with the rest obtained from reference TRBV5-4 and TRBJ1-1, is as follows: ETGVTQSPTHLIKTRGQQVTLRCSSQSGHNTVSWYQQALGQGPQFIFQYYREEENGRGNFPPRFSGLQFPNYSSELNVNALELDDSALYLCASSLAANRSPGTEAFFGQGTRLTVV.

DNA of the CDR3: TGTGCCTGGAGTAGCAGCTCAAATGAGCAGTTCTTC. It translates to CAWSSSSNEQFF. V and J are TRBV30 and TRBJ2-1; D is unresolved. CDR1 GTSNPN and CDR2 SVGIG come from the germline V gene (reference sequence). Trimming pared 2 bases from V and 7 bases from J, leaving 9 bases between. The CDR3 covers 12 residues.

The sample holds one count of this clone. The chain carries TRBV2 and TRBJ1-3, with a tentative D call TRBD1 (6 bases). V lost 4 bases, J lost 0 bases, and 10 bases lay in between. The germline V gene has CDR1 SNHLY and CDR2 FYNNEI. The CDR3 spans 15 residues. The CDR3: CASSVTGFSGNTIYF. CDR3 DNA: TGTGCCAGCAGTGTCACAGGGTTCTCTGGAAACACCATATATTTT.

This chain connects TRBV9 to TRBJ1-2; D call uncertain. V was pared by 2 bases and J by 5 bases, with 10 bases between. CDR1 and CDR2 (germline): SGDLS, YYNGEE. CDR3 length: 13 amino acids. The CDR3 loop reads CASSVKIQYGYTF. Here the CDR3 DNA reads TGTGCCAGCAGCGTTAAGATCCAATATGGCTACACCTTC.

J is TRBJ2-1 and V is TRBV19; 9 nucleotides match TRBD1. Germline CDR1 reads LNHDA; CDR2 reads SQIVND (reference sequence). J was trimmed by 3 bases and V by 4 bases; bases with no gene match: 4. This CDR3 is built from 15 residues. The CDR3 sequence: CASSRDREIYNEQFF. The CDR3 DNA reads TGTGCCAGTAGTAGGGACAGGGAGATCTACAATGAGCAGTTCTTC.

The J gene is TRBJ2-1, the V gene TRBV6-5; 7 positions agree with TRBD2. Germline CDR1 MNHEY, CDR2 SVGAGI. J gave up 5 bases and V 4 bases, and 11 bases lay outside the gene matches. CDR3 length: 16 residues. The CDR3 region is CASSSRGSGYNNEQFF. CDR3 coding DNA: TGTGCCAGCAGTTCCCGTGGTAGCGGGTACAACAATGAGCAGTTCTTC.

The rearrangement links TRBV7-2 to TRBJ2-2; possible D gene TRBD1, 6 bases. V was shortened by 5 bases and J by 1 base, with 14 bases between the two germline ends. This CDR3 spans 16 amino acids. Germline V gene lookup returns CDR1 SGHTA and CDR2 FQGNSA. The CDR3 loop reads CASSHGQRRNTGELFF. The CDR3 nucleotides are TGTGCCAGCAGCCACGGACAGAGGCGGAACACCGGGGAGCTGTTTTTT.

This chain connects TRBV5-1 to TRBJ2-5; D is uncertain. The germline V gene has CDR1 SGHRS and CDR2 YFSETQ. The CDR3 covers 13 residues. The V and J ends lost 1 base and 2 bases respectively, with 6 bases between them. Here the CDR3 reads CASSLIQQETQYF. CDR3 sequence (DNA): TGCGCCAGCAGCTTGATACAGCAAGAGACCCAGTACTTC.

As for this clone: Other DNA sequences in the sample encode the same CDR3. This chain links TRBV7-2 with TRBJ2-1; the D is unclear. This CDR3 contains 13 residues. Germline V lookup: CDR1 SGHTA, CDR2 FQGNSA. The V and J ends lost 3 bases and 4 bases respectively, with 7 bases between them. DNA of the CDR3: TGTGCCAGCAGCTTGGGTACTTACAATGAGCAGTTCTTC. This codes for CASSLGTYNEQFF. The complete variable domain, with remaining parts taken from reference TRBV7-2 and TRBJ2-1, reads GAGVSQSPSNKVTEKGKDVELRCDPISGHTALYWYRQSLGQGLEFLIYFQGNSAPDKSGLPSDRFSAERTGGSVSTLTIQRTQQEDSAVYLCASSLGTYNEQFFGPGTRLTVL.

This rearrangement joins TRBV7-2 to TRBJ2-5, with TRBD1 matching over 9 bases. The end of the DNA fits TRBJ2-7 better, so the J call may be wrong. This CDR3 contains 13 residues. Germline V gives CDR1 SGHTA, CDR2 FQGNSA. The CDR3 nucleotides read TGTGCCAGCAGCATGGACAGGGGATACGAGCAGTACTTC. It is translated as CASSMDRGYEQYF.

CDR3 in amino acids: CAISGGQGSGELFF. In DNA form, the CDR3 reads TGTGCCATCAGTGGGGGACAGGGGTCCGGGGAGCTGTTTTTT. The rearrangement links TRBV10-3 to TRBJ2-2; 10 nucleotides align to TRBD1. The CDR3 has 14 residues. The germline V gene encodes CDR1 ENHRY and CDR2 SYGVKD. The J segment lost 6 bases and the V segment lost 4 bases, leaving 2 bases of the junction unmatched.

This chain links TRBV7-2 with TRBJ2-7; 9 bases map to TRBD1. The J segment lost 3 bases and the V segment lost 5 bases, leaving 8 bases of the junction unmatched. Germline V gene lookup returns CDR1 SGHTA and CDR2 FQGNSA. This CDR3 is built from 15 residues. The DNA for the CDR3 is TGTGCCAGCAGCCGGGACAGGGCCCCTCTCTACGAGCAGTACTTC. Its protein product is CASSRDRAPLYEQYF.

The chain links TRBV7-3 to TRBJ2-1; D is perhaps TRBD2 (5 bases). Per germline, CDR1 SGHTA and CDR2 FQGTGA. This CDR3 has 18 residues. Between the trimmed V and J ends, which lost 4 bases and 0 bases, there was a span of 19 bases. The CDR3 loop reads CASSSMTRTSSSYNEQFF. In DNA form, the CDR3 reads TGTGCCAGCAGCTCAATGACCCGAACTAGTAGCTCCTACAATGAGCAGTTCTTC.

The V gene is TRBV11-3, the J gene TRBJ2-7; 12 bases match TRBD2. This CDR3 is 15 amino acids long. V lost 4 bases and J lost 5; bases outside the gene matches: 6. Germline-derived CDR1 and CDR2 are SGHNT and YENEEA. CDR3 DNA: TGTGCCAGCAGCTCTAGGACTAGCGGGATCCACGAGCAGTACTTC. It codes for CASSSRTSGIHEQYF.

This chain joins TRBV5-1 and TRBJ2-4, with TRBD1 matching 7 bases. CDR1 and CDR2 (germline): SGHRS, YFSETQ. Trimming at V came to 4 bases and at J to 0 bases, leaving 7 bases not matched to a gene. This CDR3 comprises 16 residues. CDR3 DNA sequence: TGCGCCAGCAGCATAGGGACAGACCTAGCCAAAAACATTCAGTACTTC. Translating it yields CASSIGTDLAKNIQYF.

The chain joins TRBV7-3 to TRBJ1-2; 7 positions match TRBD1. Trimming took 5 bases from V and 4 from J; bases not matched to a gene: 10. Per germline, CDR1 SGHTA and CDR2 FQGTGA. The CDR3 has 15 amino acids. DNA for the CDR3: TGTGCCAGCAGCCGTGGACAGGCCGGGAGCTATGGCTACACCTTC. Translation gives CASSRGQAGSYGYTF.

This clone was seen a few times. The CDR3 region has the DNA TGTGCCAGCCGACAAATAACCTCCTCCACAGATACGCAGTATTTT. Its protein product is CASRQITSSTDTQYF. The J gene is TRBJ2-3, the V gene TRBV2; D gene ambiguous. Germline V gene sequence: CDR1 SNHLY, CDR2 FYNNEI. V lost 8 bases, J lost 2 bases, and 17 bases lay in between. The CDR3 has 15 residues.

The chain carries TRBV10-3 and TRBJ1-2; D is perhaps TRBD1 (5 bases). CDR3 length: 15 amino acids. Germline CDR1 ENHRY, CDR2 SYGVKD. V was trimmed by 3 bases and J by 3 bases, leaving 14 bases between them. CDR3 DNA sequence: TGTGCCATCAGTGAAACGTCGGCGACAGACTATGGCTACACCTTC. As protein: CAISETSATDYGYTF.